The T cell receptor (beta chain) under discussion was sequenced for a study of blood T cells in healthy people across ages. Study results and limitations: There was no known CMV status for donors, so expanded clonotype changes were possibly confounded.

A second PCR, run for roughly 7 to 11 cycles, used a sample-barcoded 5' primer plus a J-beta primer mix. Researchers report that a template-switch adaptor with 12 random nucleotides tagged each cDNA molecule. The yield of each sample was at least 3 million CDR3-containing paired-end reads. Each CDR3 protein is one row after TCRdb ran MiXCR on the 5' RACE reads. Of about 1.4 million distinct CDR3 sequences listed, 59% are singletons. The CDR3 has 12 residues. Trimming took 4 bases from V and 4 from J, leaving 9 bases between them. The V gene's germline CDR1 is DFQATT and CDR2 SNEGSKA (reference sequence). Each donor supplied roughly 9.2 milliliters of peripheral blood. Notes on this clonotype: Its antigen is not identified.

The V gene is TRBV20-1, the J gene TRBJ2-3; D uncertain. The material sequenced was blood. This receptor was obtained from a man aged 18 to 29 in good health. CDR3 nucleotide sequence: TGCAGTGCTACGCTAACCCCAGATACGCAGTATTTT. Its protein product is CSATLTPDTQYF.